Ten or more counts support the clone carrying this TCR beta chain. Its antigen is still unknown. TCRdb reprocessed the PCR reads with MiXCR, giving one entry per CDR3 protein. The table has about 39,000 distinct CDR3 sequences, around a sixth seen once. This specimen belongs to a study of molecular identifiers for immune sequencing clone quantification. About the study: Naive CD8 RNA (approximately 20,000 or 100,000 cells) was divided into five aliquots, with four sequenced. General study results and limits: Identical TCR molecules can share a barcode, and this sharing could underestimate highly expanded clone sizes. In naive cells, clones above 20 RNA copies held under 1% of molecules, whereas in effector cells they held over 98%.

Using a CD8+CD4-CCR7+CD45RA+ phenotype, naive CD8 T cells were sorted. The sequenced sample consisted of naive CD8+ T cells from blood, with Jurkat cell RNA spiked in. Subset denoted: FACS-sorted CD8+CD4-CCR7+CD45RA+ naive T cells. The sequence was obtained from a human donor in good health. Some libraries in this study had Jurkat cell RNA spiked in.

In nucleotides, the CDR3 is TGTGCCAGCAGCAGATGGGGACAGAGGTTCTCCTACGAGCAGTACTTC. It encodes CASSRWGQRFSYEQYF. This chain uses TRBV2 with TRBJ2-7, with 7 nucleotides matching TRBD1. The trim removed 6 bases at V and 0 bases at J, leaving 11 bases unmatched. Germline lookup yields CDR1 SNHLY and CDR2 FYNNEI. The CDR3 sequence is 16 residues long.